These 13 T cell receptor beta chains share one sample of origin, sequenced in a study of Graves' ophthalmopathy and Graves' hyperthyroidism. The authors amplified TCR beta CDR3 regions, and they did so from RNA transcripts for repertoire sequencing. Second-round multiplex PCR came after first-round RT-PCR with HTBI primers. TCRdb independently ran MiXCR on the multiplex PCR reads; one entry per CDR3 protein. Of over 40,000 distinct CDR3 sequences in the sample, over 45% were seen once. The sample comprised peripheral blood. These receptors came from an adult man with Graves' ophthalmopathy.

The table lists this clonotype with many counts. The chain is built from TRBV19 and TRBJ2-3; TRBD1 agrees at 7 bases. Germline CDR1 is LNHDA and CDR2 is SQIVND (reference sequence). Trimming took 7 bases from V and 1 from J; bases not matched to a gene: 5. The CDR3 loop spans 14 amino acids. The CDR3 DNA is TGTGCCAGTACCACAGGGGCTGGCACAGATACGCAGTATTTT. Translated: CASTTGAGTDTQYF.

In this sample, this clonotype turned up many times. J is TRBJ2-5 and V is TRBV24-1; 9 bases are a match to TRBD1. V lost 4 bases, J lost 5 bases, and 4 bases stayed unmatched. The V gene's germline CDR1 is KGHDR and CDR2 SFDVKD. The CDR3 has 14 amino acids. CDR3 DNA: TGTGCCACCAGTGAGGGGACAGGGATCGAGACCCAGTACTTC. Amino acid sequence: CATSEGTGIETQYF.

V is TRBV6-4 and J is TRBJ2-4, with TRBD1 identical over 8 bases. Germline V gene data show CDR1 as MRHNA and CDR2 as SNTAGT. V shed 6 bases and J 7 bases; nucleotides not matched to a gene: 5. This CDR3 is 13 amino acids long. In DNA, the CDR3 is TGTGCCAGCAGCGACAGGGGACGGAACATTCAGTACTTC. Translating gives CASSDRGRNIQYF.

This clonotype has ten or more counts. J is TRBJ1-5 and V is TRBV18; D not certain. The germline V gene encodes CDR1 KGHSH and CDR2 LQKENI. V lost 2 bases and J lost 4, with 6 bases in between. The CDR3 covers 13 residues. CDR3 DNA: TGTGCCAGCTCACCAGTGGAGAATCAGCCCCAGCATTTT. It encodes CASSPVENQPQHF.

The V call is TRBV7-2, the J call TRBJ2-3; D unresolved. V lost 6 bases to trimming and J lost 6 bases, with 16 bases between them. CDR3 length: 14 amino acids. CDR1 and CDR2 (germline): SGHTA, FQGNSA. The CDR3 region is CASRPSVGSDTQYF. The CDR3 bases are TGTGCCAGCAGGCCTAGTGTTGGGTCTGATACGCAGTATTTT.

The chain carries TRBV9 and TRBJ1-4; 10 bases line up with TRBD1. Trimming at V came to 0 bases and at J to 7 bases, leaving 3 bases not matched to a gene. The CDR3 sequence is 15 residues long. From germline, CDR1 is SGDLS and CDR2 YYNGEE. CDR3 amino acids: CASSVDGTGVEKLFF. The CDR3 region has the DNA TGTGCCAGCAGCGTAGATGGGACAGGGGTTGAAAAACTGTTTTTT.

At least ten counts were recorded for this clonotype. The chain recombines TRBV20-1 with TRBJ2-5; 8 nucleotides agree with TRBD2. The trim removed 3 bases at V and 5 bases at J, leaving 5 bases unmatched. This CDR3 contains 13 residues. CDR1 and CDR2 (germline): DFQATT, SNEGSKA (reference sequence). CDR3 coding DNA: TGCAGTGCTAGCGGGGGGGCCGTCGAGACCCAGTACTTC. Translated, it gives CSASGGAVETQYF.

This clonotype was detected ten times or more. The chain uses TRBV4-2 and TRBJ2-3, with TRBD1 matching 8 bases. The length of the CDR3 is 13 residues. V dropped 5 bases and J dropped 5; count of bases not matched to a gene: 3. Germline V gene lookup returns CDR1 LGHNA and CDR2 YNFKEQ. CDR3 residues: CASSVTGEDTQYF. The CDR3 DNA is TGTGCCAGCAGCGTGACAGGGGAAGATACGCAGTATTTT.

The chain couples TRBV7-6 to TRBJ2-2; D is unresolved. Germline loops: CDR1 SGHVS, CDR2 FNYEAQ. Trimming stripped 3 bases from V and 8 bases from J, with 1 base between. The CDR3 sequence is 10 residues long. This CDR3 reads CASSLGELFF. The CDR3 nucleotides read TGTGCCAGCAGCTTGGGGGAGCTGTTTTTT.

This clonotype was seen repeatedly, ten times or more. The CDR3: CASSPGQAEPQETQYF. The CDR3, as DNA: TGTGCCAGCAGCCCCGGACAGGCCGAGCCCCAAGAGACCCAGTACTTC. The rearrangement links TRBV9 to TRBJ2-5; 7 bases match TRBD1. CDR3 length equals 16 residues. CDR1 is SGDLS and CDR2 is YYNGEE in the germline V gene. V gave up 4 bases and J gave up 1 base; unmatched junction bases: 10.

This clonotype was seen repeatedly, ten times or more. The V call is TRBV24-1, the J call TRBJ1-4; D call uncertain. Per the germline V gene, CDR1 is KGHDR and CDR2 is SFDVKD. CDR3 length: 13 amino acids. V was pared by 4 bases and J by 10 bases, with 12 bases between. The CDR3 reads CATSDPAGGKLFF. In nucleotides, the CDR3 is TGTGCCACCAGTGACCCCGCGGGAGGAAAACTGTTTTTT.

CDR3 residues: CSVDGGSMPGDYGYTF. The DNA for the CDR3 is TGCAGCGTTGATGGAGGCAGTATGCCCGGGGACTATGGCTACACCTTC. The V call is TRBV29-1, the J call TRBJ1-2; D is undetermined. Germline CDR1 is SQVTM and CDR2 is ANQGSEA. Trimming cost V 3 bases and J 3 bases, with 20 bases left between them. The CDR3 extends over 16 amino acids.

In regard to this clonotype: Relative to the germline gene, one junction end is altered; a read error may explain this. The chain carries TRBV6-6 and TRBJ2-1; D ambiguous. The length of the CDR3 is 12 residues. From germline, CDR1 is MNHNY and CDR2 SVGAGI (reference sequence). CDR3 region: CASTNRYNEQFF. In DNA, the CDR3 is TGTGCCAGCACCAACCGGTACAACGAGCAGTTCTTC.